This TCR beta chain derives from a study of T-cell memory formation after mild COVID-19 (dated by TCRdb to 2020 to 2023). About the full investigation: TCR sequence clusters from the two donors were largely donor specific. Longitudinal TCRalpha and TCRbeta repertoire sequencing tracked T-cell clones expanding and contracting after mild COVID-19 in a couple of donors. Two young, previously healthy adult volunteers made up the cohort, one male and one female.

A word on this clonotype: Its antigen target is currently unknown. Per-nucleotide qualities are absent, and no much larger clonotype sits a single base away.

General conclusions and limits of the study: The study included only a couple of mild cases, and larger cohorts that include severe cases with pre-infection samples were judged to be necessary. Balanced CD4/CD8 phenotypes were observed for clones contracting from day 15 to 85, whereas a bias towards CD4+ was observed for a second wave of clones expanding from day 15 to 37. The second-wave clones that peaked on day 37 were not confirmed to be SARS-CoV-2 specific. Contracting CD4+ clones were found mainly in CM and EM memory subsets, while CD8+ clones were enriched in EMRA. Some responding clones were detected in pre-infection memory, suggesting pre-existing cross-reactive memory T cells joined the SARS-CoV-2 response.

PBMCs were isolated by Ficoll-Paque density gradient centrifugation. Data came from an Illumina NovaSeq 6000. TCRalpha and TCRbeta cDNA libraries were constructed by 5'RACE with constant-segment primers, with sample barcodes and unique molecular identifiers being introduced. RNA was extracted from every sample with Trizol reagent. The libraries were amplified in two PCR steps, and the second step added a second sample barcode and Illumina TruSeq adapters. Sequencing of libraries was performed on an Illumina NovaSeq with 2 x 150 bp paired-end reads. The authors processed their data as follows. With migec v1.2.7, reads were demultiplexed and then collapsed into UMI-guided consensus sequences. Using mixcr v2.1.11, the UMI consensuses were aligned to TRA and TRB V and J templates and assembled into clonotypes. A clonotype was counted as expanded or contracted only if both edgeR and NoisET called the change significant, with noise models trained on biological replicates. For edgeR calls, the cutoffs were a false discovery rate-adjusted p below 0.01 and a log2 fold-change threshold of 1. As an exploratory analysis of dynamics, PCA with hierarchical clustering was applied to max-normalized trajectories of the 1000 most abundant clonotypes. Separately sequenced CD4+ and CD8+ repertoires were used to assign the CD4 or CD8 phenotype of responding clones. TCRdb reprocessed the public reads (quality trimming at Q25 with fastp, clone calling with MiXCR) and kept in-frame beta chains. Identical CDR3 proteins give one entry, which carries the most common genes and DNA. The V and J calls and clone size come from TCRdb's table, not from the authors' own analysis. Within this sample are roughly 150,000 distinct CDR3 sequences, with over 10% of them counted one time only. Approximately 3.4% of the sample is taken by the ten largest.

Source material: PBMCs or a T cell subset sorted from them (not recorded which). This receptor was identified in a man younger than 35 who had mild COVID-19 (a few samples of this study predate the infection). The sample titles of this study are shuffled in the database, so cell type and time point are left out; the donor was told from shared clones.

The CDR3 is CASSLNRPGGNYGYTF. The sequenced DNA: TGTGCCAGCAGCTTAAATCGTCCAGGGGGAAACTATGGCTACACCTTC. The chain is made from TRBV7-2 and TRBJ1-2; 7 bases in the middle match TRBD1. CDR1 SGHTA and CDR2 FQGNSA are derived from the germline V gene. The CDR3 covers 16 residues, taking in both the cysteine and the phenylalanine. The retained sequence is limited to the CDR3, 48 bases, with the frame set at the first base. Here V drops 2 bases and J drops 2 bases, and the junction holds 8 bases not matched to any gene. The full variable domain, with segments outside the CDR3 supplied by the reference TRBV7-2 and TRBJ1-2 proteins, appears as GAGVSQSPSNKVTEKGKDVELRCDPISGHTALYWYRQSLGQGLEFLIYFQGNSAPDKSGLPSDRFSAERTGGSVSTLTIQRTQQEDSAVYLCASSLNRPGGNYGYTFGSGTRLTVV.